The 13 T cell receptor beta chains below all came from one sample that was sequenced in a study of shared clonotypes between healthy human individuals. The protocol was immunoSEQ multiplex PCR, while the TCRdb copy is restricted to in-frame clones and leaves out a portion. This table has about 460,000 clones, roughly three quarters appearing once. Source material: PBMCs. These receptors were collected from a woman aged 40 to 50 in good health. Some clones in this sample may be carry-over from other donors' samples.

The chain's CDR3 is CASSPLEGAAYEQYF. The CDR3 DNA reads TGTGCCAGCTCACCACTGGAGGGAGCCGCCTACGAGCAGTACTTC. V is TRBV18 and J is TRBJ2-7; maybe TRBD2 (6 bases). The V end was cut by 1 base, the J end by 2 bases, with 12 bases between. Germline CDR1 and CDR2: KGHSH and LQKENI. The CDR3 spans 15 residues.

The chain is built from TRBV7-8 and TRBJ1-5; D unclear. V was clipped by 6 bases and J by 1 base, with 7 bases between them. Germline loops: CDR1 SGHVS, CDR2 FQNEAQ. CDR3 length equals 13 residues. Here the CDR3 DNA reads TGTGCCAGCAGTCAGTACAGCAATCAGCCCCAGCATTTT. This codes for CASSQYSNQPQHF.

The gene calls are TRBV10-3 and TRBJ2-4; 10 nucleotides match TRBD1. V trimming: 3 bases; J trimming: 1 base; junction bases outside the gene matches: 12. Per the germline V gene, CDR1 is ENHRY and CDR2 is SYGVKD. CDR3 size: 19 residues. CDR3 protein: CAISERMGQGIMAKNIQYF. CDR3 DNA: TGTGCCATCAGTGAACGTATGGGACAGGGGATTATGGCCAAAAACATTCAGTACTTC.

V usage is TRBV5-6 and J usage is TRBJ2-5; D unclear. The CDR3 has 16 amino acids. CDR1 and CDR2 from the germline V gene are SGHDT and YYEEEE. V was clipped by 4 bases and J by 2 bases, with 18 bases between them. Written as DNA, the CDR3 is TGTGCCAGCAGCCCGCACTCAAAAAACCTTCAAGAGACCCAGTACTTC. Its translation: CASSPHSKNLQETQYF.

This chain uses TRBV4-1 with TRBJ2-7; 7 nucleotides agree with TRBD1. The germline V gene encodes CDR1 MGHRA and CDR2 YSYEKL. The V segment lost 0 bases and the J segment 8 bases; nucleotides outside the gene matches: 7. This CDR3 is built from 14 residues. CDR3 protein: CASSQERDSPQQYF. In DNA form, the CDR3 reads TGCGCCAGCAGCCAAGAACGGGACAGCCCTCAGCAGTACTTC.

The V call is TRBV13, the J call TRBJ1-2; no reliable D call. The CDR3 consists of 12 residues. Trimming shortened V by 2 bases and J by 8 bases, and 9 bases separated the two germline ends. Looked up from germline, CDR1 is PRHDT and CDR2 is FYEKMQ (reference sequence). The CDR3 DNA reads TGTGCCAGCAGCTTACTGCGCGGCGGCTACACCTTC. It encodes CASSLLRGGYTF.

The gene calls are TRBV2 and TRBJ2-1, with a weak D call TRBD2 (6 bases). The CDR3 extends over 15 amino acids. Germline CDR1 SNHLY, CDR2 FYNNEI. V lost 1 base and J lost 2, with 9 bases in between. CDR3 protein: CASSEVEGAYNEQFF. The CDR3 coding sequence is TGTGCCAGCAGTGAAGTGGAGGGAGCCTACAATGAGCAGTTCTTC.

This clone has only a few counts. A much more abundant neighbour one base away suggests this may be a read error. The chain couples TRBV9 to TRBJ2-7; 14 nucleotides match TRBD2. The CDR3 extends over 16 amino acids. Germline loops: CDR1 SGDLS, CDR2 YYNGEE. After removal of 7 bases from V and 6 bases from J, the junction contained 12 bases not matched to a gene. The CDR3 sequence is CASGEGGTSGSREQYF. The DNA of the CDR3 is TGTGCCAGCGGCGAGGGGGGGACTAGCGGGAGCCGCGAGCAGTACTTC.

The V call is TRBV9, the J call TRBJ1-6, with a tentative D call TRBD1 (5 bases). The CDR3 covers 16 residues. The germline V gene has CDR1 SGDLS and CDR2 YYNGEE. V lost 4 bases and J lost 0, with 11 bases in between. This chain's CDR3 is CASSPGPSSYNSPLHF. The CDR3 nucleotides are TGTGCCAGCAGCCCGGGGCCGAGCTCCTATAATTCACCCCTCCACTTT. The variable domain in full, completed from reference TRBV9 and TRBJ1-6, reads DSGVTQTPKHLITATGQRVTLRCSPRSGDLSVYWYQQSLDQGLQFLIQYYNGEERAKGNILERFSAQQFPDLHSELNLSSLELGDSALYFCASSPGPSSYNSPLHFGNGTRLTVT.

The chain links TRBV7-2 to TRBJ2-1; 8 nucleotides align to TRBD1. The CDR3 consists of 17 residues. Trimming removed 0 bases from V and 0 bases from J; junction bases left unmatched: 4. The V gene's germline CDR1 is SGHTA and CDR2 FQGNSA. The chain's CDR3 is CASSLARTGGSYNEQFF. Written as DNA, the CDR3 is TGTGCCAGCAGCTTAGCTAGAACAGGGGGCTCCTACAATGAGCAGTTCTTC.

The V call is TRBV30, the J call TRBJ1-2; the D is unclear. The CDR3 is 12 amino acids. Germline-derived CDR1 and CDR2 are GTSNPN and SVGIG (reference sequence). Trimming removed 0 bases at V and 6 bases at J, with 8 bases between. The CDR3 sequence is CAWSVGLDGYTF. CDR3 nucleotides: TGTGCCTGGAGTGTAGGATTGGATGGCTACACCTTC.

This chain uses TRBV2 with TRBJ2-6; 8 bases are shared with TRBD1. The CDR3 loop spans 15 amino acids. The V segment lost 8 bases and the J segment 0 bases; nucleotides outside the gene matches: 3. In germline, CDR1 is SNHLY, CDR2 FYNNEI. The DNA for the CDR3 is TGTGCCAGCGGACAGGGCTACTCTGGGGCCAACGTCCTGACTTTC. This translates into CASGQGYSGANVLTF.

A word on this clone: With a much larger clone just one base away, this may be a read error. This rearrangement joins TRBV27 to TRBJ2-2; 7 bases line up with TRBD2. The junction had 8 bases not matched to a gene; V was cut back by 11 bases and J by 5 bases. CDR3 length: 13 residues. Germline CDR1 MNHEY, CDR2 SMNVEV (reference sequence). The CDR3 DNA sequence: TGTGCCCCTCCTACGGGGGGAACCGGGGAGCTGTTTTTT. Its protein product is CAPPTGGTGELFF.